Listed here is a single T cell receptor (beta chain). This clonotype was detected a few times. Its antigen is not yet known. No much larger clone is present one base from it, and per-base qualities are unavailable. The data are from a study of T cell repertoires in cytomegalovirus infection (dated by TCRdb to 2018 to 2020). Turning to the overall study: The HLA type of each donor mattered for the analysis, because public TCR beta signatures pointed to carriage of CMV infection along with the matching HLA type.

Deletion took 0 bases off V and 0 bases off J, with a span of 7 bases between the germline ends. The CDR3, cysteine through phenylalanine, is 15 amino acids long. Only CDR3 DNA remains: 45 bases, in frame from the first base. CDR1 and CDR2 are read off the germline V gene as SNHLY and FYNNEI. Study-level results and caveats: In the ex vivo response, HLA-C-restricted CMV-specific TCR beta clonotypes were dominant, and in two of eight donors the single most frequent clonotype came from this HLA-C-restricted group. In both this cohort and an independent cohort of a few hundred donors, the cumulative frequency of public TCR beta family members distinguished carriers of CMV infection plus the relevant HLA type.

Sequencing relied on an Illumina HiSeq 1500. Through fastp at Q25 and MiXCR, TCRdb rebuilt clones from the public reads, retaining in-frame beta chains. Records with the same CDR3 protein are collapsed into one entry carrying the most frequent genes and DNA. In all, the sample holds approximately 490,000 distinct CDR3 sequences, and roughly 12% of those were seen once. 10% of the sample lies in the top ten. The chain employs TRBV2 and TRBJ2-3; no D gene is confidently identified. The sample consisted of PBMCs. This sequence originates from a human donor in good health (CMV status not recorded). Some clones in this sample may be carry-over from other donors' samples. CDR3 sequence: CASSEALFSTDTQYF. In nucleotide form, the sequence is TGTGCCAGCAGTGAAGCGCTATTCAGCACAGATACGCAGTATTTT. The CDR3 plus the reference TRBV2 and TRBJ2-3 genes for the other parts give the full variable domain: EPEVTQTPSHQVTQMGQEVILRCVPISNHLYFYWYRQILGQKVEFLVSFYNNEISEKSEIFDDQFSVERPDGSNFTLKIRSTKLEDSAMYFCASSEALFSTDTQYFGPGTRLTVL.